The source of this T cell receptor (beta chain) is a study of blood T cell repertoires in COVID-19. Study overall: The study drew acute and convalescent COVID-19 samples from the United States, Italy and Spain. Nucleic acid was either cDNA or gDNA, and it came from T cells, B-cell-depleted T cells, or PBMCs.

Per the authors' pipeline: Reference gene primer amplification yielded estimated nucleated cell counts. Libraries were prepared by immunoSEQ multiplex PCR; TCRdb keeps only in-frame clonotypes and omits some of them. V and J calls and clone size are as listed in that table; D and trimming were resolved from the DNA. This sample has over 90,000 clones, with roughly nine tenths found just once. The CDR3 covers 14 residues. Germline values: CDR1 LNHNV, CDR2 YYDKDF (reference sequence). The ends were cut back, 1 base at V and 8 bases at J, with 11 bases in the middle. The chain has TRBV15 and TRBJ1-4; D might be TRBD1 (5 bases). The sequencing input was peripheral blood. The sequence was collected from a human donor in a cohort sampled during active COVID-19. The DNA for the CDR3 is TGTGCCACCAGCAGAGGGGGGGATGAAGAAAAACTGTTTTTT. It is translated as CATSRGGDEEKLFF.